One sample yielded the 26 T cell receptor beta chains listed below, sequenced in a study of blood T cell repertoires in COVID-19 (dated by TCRdb to the early 2020s). The library was produced with the immunoSEQ multiplex PCR assay. TCRdb carries this immuneACCESS record with in-frame sequences only. Its versions omit some clonotypes, under half of them owing to an unresolved V gene in the studies checked, with the rest unexplained. Across this sample there are roughly 280,000 clones, with around 89% seen only once. The ten largest clonotypes hold 2.4% of the sample. Sequencing was done on a sample of PBMCs or T cells enriched from blood (not recorded which). Receptor source: a young woman who had recovered from COVID-19.

The table lists this clone with a count of one. This chain joins TRBV29-1 and TRBJ1-1; TRBD1 might be the D (5 bases). Trimming left V 4 bases short and J 7 bases short, with 19 bases between. Germline loops: CDR1 SQVTM, CDR2 ANQGSEA. This CDR3 region has 14 residues. The CDR3 DNA reads as TGCAGCGTTGCGGAGACAGCCTCTTTTTATGAAGCTTTCTTT. Translation: CSVAETASFYEAFF.

The genes are TRBV6-5 and TRBJ2-5, with 8 nucleotides matching TRBD2. The CDR3 totals 15 residues. Per the germline V gene, CDR1 is MNHEY and CDR2 is SVGAGI. After removal of 2 bases from V and 4 bases from J, the junction contained 6 bases not matched to a gene. In DNA, the CDR3 is TGTGCCAGCAGTTACGGGCGGGGGGAAGGAGAGACCCAGTACTTC. Protein: CASSYGRGEGETQYF.

This clone has only one observation. This chain uses TRBV4-1 with TRBJ1-5, with 7 bases identical to TRBD1. Germline V gene data show CDR1 as MGHRA and CDR2 as YSYEKL. The length of the CDR3 is 18 residues. Trimming removed 0 bases from V and 6 bases from J; junction bases left unmatched: 14. The CDR3 is CASSQDMTGSFVGQPQHF. The CDR3 DNA reads TGCGCCAGCAGCCAAGATATGACAGGGTCTTTCGTGGGTCAGCCCCAGCATTTT.

This clone turned up a few times. The CDR3 DNA reads TGTGCCAGCGGATCTCGCGGGGGCGCGGTGGACGAGCAGTACTTC. This gives the protein CASGSRGGAVDEQYF. The J gene is TRBJ2-7, the V gene TRBV7-9, with D possibly matching TRBD2 (7 bases). The CDR3 totals 15 residues. CDR1 is SEHNR and CDR2 is FQNEAQ in the germline V gene (reference sequence). V was shortened by 8 bases and J by 5 bases, with 22 bases between the two germline ends.

The rearrangement joins TRBV28 to TRBJ1-2; 10 bases map to TRBD1. With V trimmed by 5 bases and J by 4 bases, 13 bases remained unmatched. This CDR3 has 17 residues. CDR1 is MDHEN and CDR2 is SYDVKM in the germline V gene. CDR3 DNA sequence: TGTGCCAGCAGTCCCCCGGGACAGGGGTGGGGAGGCTATGGCTACACCTTC. It is translated as CASSPPGQGWGGYGYTF.

The chain carries TRBV3-1 (or the pseudogene TRBV3-2) and TRBJ1-2; no clear D. Germline V gene data show CDR1 as LGHDT and CDR2 as YNNKEL (reference sequence). The CDR3 consists of 15 residues. V lost 0 bases and J lost 3, with 11 bases in between. The CDR3 spells CASSQDPRSDYGYTF. The CDR3 DNA reads as TGTGCCAGCAGCCAAGATCCCAGGTCGGACTATGGCTACACCTTC.

This clone showed up just once. This chain uses TRBV9 with TRBJ2-1, with 10 bases lining up with TRBD2. J lost 7 bases, V lost 5 bases, and 6 bases had no gene match. The CDR3 is made up of 14 amino acids. In germline, CDR1 is SGDLS, CDR2 YYNGEE. This CDR3 is CASSGAGGPNEQFF. CDR3 nucleotide sequence: TGTGCCAGCAGTGGAGCGGGGGGGCCGAATGAGCAGTTCTTC.

J is TRBJ1-5 and V is TRBV2; D uncertain. V lost 6 bases and J 4 bases, leaving 13 bases between the germline ends. The CDR3 totals 14 residues. Germline CDR1 is SNHLY and CDR2 is FYNNEI. DNA of the CDR3: TGTGCCAGCAGGGAGGGAAGGTGGAATCAGCCCCAGCATTTT. This encodes CASREGRWNQPQHF.

The genes are TRBV5-6 and TRBJ2-5; D is possibly TRBD2 (5 bases). Germline V lookup: CDR1 SGHDT, CDR2 YYEEEE. V lost 5 bases to trimming and J lost 3 bases, with 20 bases between them. CDR3 size: 16 residues. CDR3 in DNA: TGTGCCAGCAGTCTTTACCTCGGTAGGCGGGAAGAGACCCAGTACTTC. It is translated as CASSLYLGRREETQYF.

This clone was detected only a few times. This sequence joins TRBV28 and TRBJ1-6; 10 bases match TRBD1. The V gene's germline CDR1 is MDHEN and CDR2 SYDVKM. The CDR3 has 16 residues. The V gene end was trimmed by 3 bases and the J gene end by 7 bases; junction bases not matched to a gene: 6. The chain's CDR3 is CASSLGTGVRNSPLHF. DNA of the CDR3: TGTGCCAGCAGTTTGGGGACAGGGGTTAGGAATTCACCCCTCCACTTT.

The chain has TRBV3-1 (or the pseudogene TRBV3-2) and TRBJ1-1; no definite D call. Germline V lookup: CDR1 LGHDT, CDR2 YNNKEL (reference sequence). The V and J ends lost 0 bases and 7 bases respectively, with 12 bases between them. This CDR3 region has 14 residues. CDR3 in amino acids: CASSQDTTVGEAFF. CDR3 DNA sequence: TGTGCCAGCAGCCAAGACACCACTGTTGGTGAAGCTTTCTTT.

CDR3 in amino acids: CASSIRDGKTQQYF. The CDR3 DNA sequence: TGTGCCAGCAGTATTCGGGATGGAAAAACCCAGCAGTACTTC. The genes are TRBV7-8 and TRBJ2-7; D may be TRBD2 (5 bases). Germline CDR1 is SGHVS and CDR2 is FQNEAQ. The CDR3 covers 14 residues. Between the trimmed V and J ends, which lost 6 bases and 8 bases, there was a span of 20 bases.

The chain links TRBV5-1 to TRBJ2-3, with TRBD2 matching over 10 bases. This CDR3 has 16 residues. In germline, CDR1 is SGHRS, CDR2 YFSETQ. V gave up 0 bases and J gave up 1 base; unmatched junction bases: 2. DNA for the CDR3: TGCGCCAGCAGCTTGGACGGACTAGCGGGCACAGATACGCAGTATTTT. It translates to CASSLDGLAGTDTQYF.

The chain recombines TRBV28 with TRBJ1-1; D not resolved. CDR1 is MDHEN and CDR2 is SYDVKM in the germline V gene. The CDR3 extends over 14 amino acids. Deletions cut 8 bases from V and 0 bases from J, with 13 bases between. The CDR3 sequence: CASFGVGVNTEAFF. The CDR3 nucleotides are TGTGCCAGCTTTGGGGTCGGGGTGAACACTGAAGCTTTCTTT.

This rearrangement joins TRBV11-2 to TRBJ2-1, with 10 bases identical to TRBD2. Germline CDR1 and CDR2: SGHAT and FQNNGV. This CDR3 region has 18 residues. Trimming at V came to 0 bases and at J to 6 bases, leaving 11 bases not matched to a gene. The CDR3 sequence: CASSLEGAGTSVINEQFF. For the CDR3, the DNA is TGTGCCAGCAGCTTAGAGGGGGCCGGGACTAGCGTCATCAATGAGCAGTTCTTC.

CDR3: CASSQRGVWGQPQHF. The CDR3, as DNA: TGTGCCAGCAGCCAGCGGGGGGTTTGGGGTCAGCCCCAGCATTTT. This chain uses TRBV3-1 (or the pseudogene TRBV3-2) with TRBJ1-5; weak D call: TRBD1 (5 bases). V lost 3 bases and J lost 6, with 15 bases in between. CDR3 length: 15 residues. The V gene's germline CDR1 is LGHDT and CDR2 YNNKEL (reference sequence).

The CDR3 sequence: CAWTALRTVPYGYTF. The CDR3, as DNA: TGTGCCTGGACCGCACTAAGGACAGTACCCTATGGCTACACCTTC. The chain carries TRBV30 and TRBJ1-2, with D possibly matching TRBD1 (6 bases). This CDR3 has 15 amino acids. V lost 4 bases and J 4 bases, leaving 19 bases between the germline ends. The germline V gene has CDR1 GTSNPN and CDR2 SVGIG (reference sequence).

The sample holds one count of this clone. Distinct nucleotide sequences in the sample also encode this CDR3. The chain combines TRBV15 with TRBJ1-3; D is unresolved. V lost 0 bases, J lost 0 bases, and 6 bases lay in between. Germline CDR1 reads LNHNV; CDR2 reads YYDKDF (reference sequence). The CDR3 is 15 amino acids. CDR3 bases: TGTGCCACCAGCAGAGACCGGGGCTCTGGAAACACCATATATTTT. This sequence encodes CATSRDRGSGNTIYF.

The chain links TRBV7-2 to TRBJ1-1; tentative D call: TRBD1 (5 bases). The germline V gene encodes CDR1 SGHTA and CDR2 FQGNSA. Between the trimmed V and J ends, which lost 5 bases and 1 base, there was a span of 11 bases. The CDR3 is made up of 14 amino acids. For the CDR3, the DNA is TGTGCCAGCAGCCAAAGACAGAAGAACACTGAAGCTTTCTTT. Its translation is CASSQRQKNTEAFF.

This clone was observed a single time. The chain links TRBV3-1 (or the pseudogene TRBV3-2) to TRBJ2-7; weak D call: TRBD1 (6 bases). This CDR3 spans 14 amino acids. V dropped 4 bases and J dropped 2 bases, with 12 bases sitting between them. Germline CDR1 LGHDT, CDR2 YNNKEL (reference sequence). CDR3 sequence (DNA): TGTGCCAGCAGCCCCCGGACAGTTACCTACGAGCAGTACTTC. Translated, it gives CASSPRTVTYEQYF.

The genes are TRBV6-2 or TRBV6-3 and TRBJ1-2; D is perhaps TRBD1 (6 bases). From germline, CDR1 is MNHEY and CDR2 SVGEGT. The CDR3 covers 12 residues. V was trimmed by 4 bases and J by 4 bases, leaving 7 bases between them. The chain's CDR3 is CASSWTAYGYTF. CDR3 bases: TGTGCCAGCAGTTGGACAGCCTATGGCTACACCTTC.

The chain uses TRBV4-1 and TRBJ1-3; D is perhaps TRBD1 (5 bases). CDR1 is MGHRA and CDR2 is YSYEKL in the germline V gene. The CDR3 contains 15 residues. V lost 4 bases to trimming and J lost 8 bases, with 18 bases between them. The CDR3 DNA reads as TGCGCCAGCAGCCCGGACGGGGGGAGCGGGGACACCATATATTTT. Amino acid sequence: CASSPDGGSGDTIYF.

This clone was counted a few times. The V call is TRBV27, the J call TRBJ1-2; TRBD1 is a possible D gene (6 bases). V lost 3 bases and J lost 4, with 9 bases in between. CDR1 and CDR2 (germline): MNHEY, SMNVEV (reference sequence). The CDR3 contains 13 residues. CDR3 sequence reads: CASSFQGSYGYTF. CDR3 bases: TGTGCCAGCAGTTTCCAGGGGAGCTATGGCTACACCTTC.

CDR3 sequence: CASSQFLGTGGRASNYGYTF. The CDR3 DNA is TGTGCCAGCAGCCAATTTCTTGGGACAGGGGGCCGAGCTTCGAACTATGGCTACACCTTC. The J gene is TRBJ1-2, the V gene TRBV3-1 (or the pseudogene TRBV3-2), with 12 positions matching TRBD1. There are 20 residues in the CDR3. Germline V gene lookup returns CDR1 LGHDT and CDR2 YNNKEL (reference sequence). Trimming took 2 bases from V and 2 from J; bases not matched to a gene: 15.

V usage is TRBV10-2 and J usage is TRBJ1-1; 8 nucleotides match TRBD1. CDR1 is WSHSY, CDR2 SAAADI, per germline. The CDR3 is made up of 15 amino acids. With 9 bases clipped from V and 0 bases from J, the junction kept 9 bases outside the gene matches. CDR3 nucleotide sequence: TGCGCCAGTAAAGGGACAGGTAAAATGAACACTGAAGCTTTCTTT. This translates into CASKGTGKMNTEAFF.

The chain is built from TRBV18 and TRBJ1-1, with TRBD1 identical over 8 bases. After removal of 1 base from V and 4 bases from J, the junction contained 5 bases not matched to a gene. The CDR3 spans 15 residues. CDR1 and CDR2 from the germline V gene are KGHSH and LQKENI. This CDR3 is CASSPLLGQGTEAFF. CDR3 in DNA: TGTGCCAGCTCACCACTACTTGGACAGGGCACTGAAGCTTTCTTT.